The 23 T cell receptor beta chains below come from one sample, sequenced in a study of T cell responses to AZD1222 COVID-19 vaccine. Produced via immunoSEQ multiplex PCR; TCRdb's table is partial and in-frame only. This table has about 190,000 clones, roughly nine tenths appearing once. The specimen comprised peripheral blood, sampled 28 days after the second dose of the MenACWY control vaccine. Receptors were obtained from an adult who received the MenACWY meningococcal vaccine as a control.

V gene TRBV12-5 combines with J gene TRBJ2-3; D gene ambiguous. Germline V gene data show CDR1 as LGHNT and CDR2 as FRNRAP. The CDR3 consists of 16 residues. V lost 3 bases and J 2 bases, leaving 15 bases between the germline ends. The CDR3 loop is CASGLETASNTDTQYF. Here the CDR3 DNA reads TGTGCTAGTGGTTTAGAAACCGCTAGTAACACAGATACGCAGTATTTT.

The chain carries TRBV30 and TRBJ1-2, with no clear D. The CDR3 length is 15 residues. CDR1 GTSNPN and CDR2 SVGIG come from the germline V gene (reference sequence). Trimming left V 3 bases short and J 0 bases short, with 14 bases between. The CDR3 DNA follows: TGTGCCTGGAGGTCACAGTCTGCTCCTAACTATGGCTACACCTTC. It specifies CAWRSQSAPNYGYTF.

The CDR3: CASREDRINSPLHF. The CDR3 bases are TGTGCCAGCAGGGAGGACAGGATTAATTCACCCCTCCACTTT. This rearrangement joins TRBV25-1 to TRBJ1-6; 7 bases are shared with TRBD1. From germline, CDR1 is MGHDK and CDR2 SYGVNS. V was pared by 6 bases and J by 6 bases, with 5 bases of the junction left unmatched. CDR3 length equals 14 residues. The full variable domain, with the rest looked up from reference TRBV25-1 and TRBJ1-6, is EADIYQTPRYLVIGTGKKITLECSQTMGHDKMYWYQQDPGMELHLIHYSYGVNSTEKGDLSSESTVSRIRTEHFPLTLESARPSHTSQYLCASREDRINSPLHFGNGTRLTVT.

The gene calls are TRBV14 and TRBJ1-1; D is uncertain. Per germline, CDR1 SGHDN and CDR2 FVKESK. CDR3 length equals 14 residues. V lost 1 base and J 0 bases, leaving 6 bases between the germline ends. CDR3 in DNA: TGTGCCAGCAGCCAAGGACGTCTGAACACTGAAGCTTTCTTT. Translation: CASSQGRLNTEAFF.

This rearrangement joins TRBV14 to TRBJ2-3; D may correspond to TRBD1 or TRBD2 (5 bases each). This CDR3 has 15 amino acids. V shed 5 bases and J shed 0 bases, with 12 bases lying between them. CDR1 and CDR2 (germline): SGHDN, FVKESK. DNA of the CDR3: TGTGCCAGCAGCTCTCGGGGCCCTAGCACAGATACGCAGTATTTT. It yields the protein CASSSRGPSTDTQYF.

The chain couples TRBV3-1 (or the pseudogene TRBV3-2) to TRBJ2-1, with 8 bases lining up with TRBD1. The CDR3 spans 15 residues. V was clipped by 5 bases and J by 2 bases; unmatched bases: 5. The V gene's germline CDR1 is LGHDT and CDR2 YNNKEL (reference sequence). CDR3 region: CASSLDRVPYNEQFF. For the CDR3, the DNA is TGTGCCAGCAGCTTGGACAGGGTCCCCTACAATGAGCAGTTCTTC.

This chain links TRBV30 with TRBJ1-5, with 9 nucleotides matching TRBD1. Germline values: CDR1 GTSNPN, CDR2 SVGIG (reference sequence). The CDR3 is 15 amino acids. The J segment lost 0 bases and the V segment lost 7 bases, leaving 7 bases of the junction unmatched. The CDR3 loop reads CAYTGGLSSNQPQHF. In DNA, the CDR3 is TGTGCCTACACAGGGGGCTTAAGTAGCAATCAGCCCCAGCATTTT.

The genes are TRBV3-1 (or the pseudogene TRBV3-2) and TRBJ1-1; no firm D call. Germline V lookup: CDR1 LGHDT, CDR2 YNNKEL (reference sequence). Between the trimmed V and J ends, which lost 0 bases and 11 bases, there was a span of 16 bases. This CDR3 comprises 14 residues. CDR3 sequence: CASSQDTEVATAFF. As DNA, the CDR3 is TGTGCCAGCAGCCAAGATACGGAGGTTGCCACCGCTTTCTTT.

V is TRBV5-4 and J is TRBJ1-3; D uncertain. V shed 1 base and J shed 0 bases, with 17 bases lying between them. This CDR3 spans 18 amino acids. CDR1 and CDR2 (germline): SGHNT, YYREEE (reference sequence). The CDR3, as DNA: TGTGCCAGCAGCTTGTTCGGCGGCAGCTTCTTCTCTGGAAACACCATATATTTT. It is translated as CASSLFGGSFFSGNTIYF. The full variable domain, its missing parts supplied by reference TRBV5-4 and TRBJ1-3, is ETGVTQSPTHLIKTRGQQVTLRCSSQSGHNTVSWYQQALGQGPQFIFQYYREEENGRGNFPPRFSGLQFPNYSSELNVNALELDDSALYLCASSLFGGSFFSGNTIYFGEGSWLTVV.

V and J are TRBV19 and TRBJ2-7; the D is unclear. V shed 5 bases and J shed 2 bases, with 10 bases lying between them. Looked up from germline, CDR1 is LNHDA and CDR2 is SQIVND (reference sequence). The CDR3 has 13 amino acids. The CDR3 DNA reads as TGTGCCAGTAGTCGAGGAACCCCCTACGAGCAGTACTTC. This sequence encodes CASSRGTPYEQYF.

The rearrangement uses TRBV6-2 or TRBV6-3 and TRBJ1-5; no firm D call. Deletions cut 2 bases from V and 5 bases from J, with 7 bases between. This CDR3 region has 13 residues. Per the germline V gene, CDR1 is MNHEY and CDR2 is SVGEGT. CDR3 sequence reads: CASSYGRDQPQHF. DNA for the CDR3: TGTGCCAGCAGTTACGGCAGAGATCAGCCCCAGCATTTT.

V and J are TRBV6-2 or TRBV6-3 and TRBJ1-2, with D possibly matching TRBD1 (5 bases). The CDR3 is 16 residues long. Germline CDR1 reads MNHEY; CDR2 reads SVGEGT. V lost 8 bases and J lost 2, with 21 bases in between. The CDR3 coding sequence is TGTGCCAGCGGCCGCTCTTGGGGGGATACGAACTATGGCTACACCTTC. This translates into CASGRSWGDTNYGYTF.

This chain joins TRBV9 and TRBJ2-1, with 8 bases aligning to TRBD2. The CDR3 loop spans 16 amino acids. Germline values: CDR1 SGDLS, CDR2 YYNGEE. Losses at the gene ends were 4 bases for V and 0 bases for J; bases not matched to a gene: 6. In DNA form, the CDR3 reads TGTGCCAGCAGCCCCCCAAGCGGGAGCTCCTACAATGAGCAGTTCTTC. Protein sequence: CASSPPSGSSYNEQFF. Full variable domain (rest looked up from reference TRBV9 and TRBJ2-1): DSGVTQTPKHLITATGQRVTLRCSPRSGDLSVYWYQQSLDQGLQFLIQYYNGEERAKGNILERFSAQQFPDLHSELNLSSLELGDSALYFCASSPPSGSSYNEQFFGPGTRLTVL.

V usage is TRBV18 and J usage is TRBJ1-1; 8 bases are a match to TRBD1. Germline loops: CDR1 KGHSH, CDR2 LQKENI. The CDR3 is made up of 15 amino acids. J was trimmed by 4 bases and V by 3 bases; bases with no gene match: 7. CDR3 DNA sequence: TGTGCCAGCTCACCCCGACAGGGGTCGCCCACTGAAGCTTTCTTT. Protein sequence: CASSPRQGSPTEAFF.

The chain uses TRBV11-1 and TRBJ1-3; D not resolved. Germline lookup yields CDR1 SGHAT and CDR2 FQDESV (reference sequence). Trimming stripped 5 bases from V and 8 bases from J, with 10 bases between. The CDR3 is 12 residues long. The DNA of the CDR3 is TGTGCCAGCAGCACACGGACGGACACCATATATTTT. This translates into CASSTRTDTIYF.

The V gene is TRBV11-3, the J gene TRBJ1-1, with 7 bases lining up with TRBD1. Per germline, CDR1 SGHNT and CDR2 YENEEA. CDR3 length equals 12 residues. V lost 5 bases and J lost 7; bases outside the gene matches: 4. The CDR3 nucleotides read TGTGCCAGCAGCGTCAGGGGGATTGAAGCTTTCTTT. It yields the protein CASSVRGIEAFF.

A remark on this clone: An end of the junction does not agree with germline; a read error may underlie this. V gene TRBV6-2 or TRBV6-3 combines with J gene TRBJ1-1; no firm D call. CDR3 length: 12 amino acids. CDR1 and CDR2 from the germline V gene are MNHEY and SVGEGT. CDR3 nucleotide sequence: TGTGCCAGCAGCTACTCGACCGGGAGCGGTTTCTTT. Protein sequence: CASSYSTGSGFF.

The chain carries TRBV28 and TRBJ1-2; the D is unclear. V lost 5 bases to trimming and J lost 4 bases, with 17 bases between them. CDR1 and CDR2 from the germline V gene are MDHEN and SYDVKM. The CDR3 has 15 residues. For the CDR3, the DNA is TGTGCCAGCAGTCCGCCCAGCCCCGGCGGCTATGGCTACACCTTC. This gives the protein CASSPPSPGGYGYTF.

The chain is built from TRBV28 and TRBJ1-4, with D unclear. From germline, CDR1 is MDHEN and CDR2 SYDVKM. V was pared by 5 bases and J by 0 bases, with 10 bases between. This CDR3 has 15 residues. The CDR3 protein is CASSTRPPTNEKLFF. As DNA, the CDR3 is TGTGCCAGCAGTACCCGGCCGCCAACTAATGAAAAACTGTTTTTT.

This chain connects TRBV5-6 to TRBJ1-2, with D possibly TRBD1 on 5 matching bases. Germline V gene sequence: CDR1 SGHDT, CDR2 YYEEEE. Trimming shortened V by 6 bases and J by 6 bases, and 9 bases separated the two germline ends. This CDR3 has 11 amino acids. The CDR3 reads CASTRADGYTF. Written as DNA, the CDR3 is TGTGCCAGCACCAGGGCCGATGGCTACACCTTC.

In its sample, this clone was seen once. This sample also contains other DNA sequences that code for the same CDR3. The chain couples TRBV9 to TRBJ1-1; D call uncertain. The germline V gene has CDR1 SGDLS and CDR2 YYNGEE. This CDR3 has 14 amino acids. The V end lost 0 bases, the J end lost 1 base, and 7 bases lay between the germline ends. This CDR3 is CASSVGQSNTEAFF. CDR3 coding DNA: TGTGCCAGCAGCGTAGGGCAGTCGAACACTGAAGCTTTCTTT.

The CDR3 nucleotides read TGTGCCAGCAGTCAAGGACAGGTGGGAGAGCAGTACTTC. Translated: CASSQGQVGEQYF. The V call is TRBV27, the J call TRBJ2-7; 7 nucleotides align to TRBD1. This CDR3 contains 13 residues. CDR1 is MNHEY and CDR2 is SMNVEV in the germline V gene (reference sequence). J lost 7 bases, V lost 5 bases, and 8 bases had no gene match.

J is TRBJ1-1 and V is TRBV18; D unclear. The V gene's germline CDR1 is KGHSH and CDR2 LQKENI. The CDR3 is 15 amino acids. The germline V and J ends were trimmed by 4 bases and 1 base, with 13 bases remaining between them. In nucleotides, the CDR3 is TGTGCCAGCTCACTCACCGCGGAGTGGAACACTGAAGCTTTCTTT. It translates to CASSLTAEWNTEAFF.